These 22 T cell receptor beta chains share one sample of origin, sequenced in a study of T cells after yellow fever vaccination (dated by TCRdb to the late 2010s). The treatment or condition label of this sample denotes: live attenuated yellow fever vaccine strain. Preparation of the library involved 5' RACE. Data came from an Illumina NovaSeq 6000. TCRdb redid the processing of the public reads, applying fastp at Q25 and MiXCR, and retained in-frame beta chains. Entries are consolidated by CDR3 protein sequence, retaining the most common genes and DNA. Present in this sample are 250,000 to 400,000 distinct CDR3 sequences, 3.5% to 4.5% of which were seen just once. The ten largest clones represent roughly a fifth of the sample. Sequenced here: PBMCs, sampled 15 days after the yellow fever booster vaccination. The receptors here all came from a man aged 18 to 29 who received the YFV17D yellow fever vaccine.

Only a few counts were recorded for this clonotype. This chain links TRBV5-1 with TRBJ1-1; TRBD1 matches 8 bases. Germline assignment: CDR1 SGHRS and CDR2 YFSETQ. The CDR3 has 16 residues. V lost 3 bases, J lost 0 bases, and 7 bases stayed unmatched. The CDR3 DNA is TGCGCCAGCAGCTCCAGGGGGCTCGTTGTGAACACTGAAGCTTTCTTT. Protein: CASSSRGLVVNTEAFF.

This clonotype appeared many times. The chain is built from TRBV7-3 and TRBJ2-7; D is undetermined. Trimming pared 0 bases from V and 2 bases from J, leaving 11 bases between. Per the germline V gene, CDR1 is SGHTA and CDR2 is FQGTGA. This CDR3 comprises 15 residues. CDR3 sequence: CASSLTPSPPYEQYF. The CDR3 coding sequence is TGTGCCAGCAGCTTAACGCCCTCACCCCCCTACGAGCAGTACTTC.

This clonotype was seen repeatedly, ten times or more. This chain uses TRBV29-1 with TRBJ2-5, with D possibly being TRBD1 or TRBD2 (5 bases each). This CDR3 contains 13 residues. V dropped 6 bases and J dropped 9 bases, with 20 bases sitting between them. Germline-derived CDR1 and CDR2 are SQVTM and ANQGSEA. Here the CDR3 reads CSVLVDSLGAQYF. The CDR3 DNA sequence: TGCAGCGTCCTCGTTGACAGCCTGGGGGCCCAGTACTTC. The full variable domain, rest sourced from reference TRBV29-1 and TRBJ2-5, is SAVISQKPSRDICQRGTSLTIQCQVDSQVTMMFWYRQQPGQSLTLIATANQGSEATYESGFVIDKFPISRPNLTFSTLTVSNMSPEDSSIYLCSVLVDSLGAQYFGPGTRLLVL.

There are many counts of this clonotype. V is TRBV2 and J is TRBJ1-3; D remains ambiguous. The germline V and J ends were trimmed by 4 bases and 8 bases, with 15 bases remaining between them. This CDR3 is 14 amino acids long. From germline, CDR1 is SNHLY and CDR2 FYNNEI. CDR3 residues: CASSAWLRSDTIYF. In DNA, the CDR3 is TGTGCCAGCAGTGCGTGGCTCCGGTCTGACACCATATATTTT. Filled out from reference TRBV2 and TRBJ1-3, the complete variable domain reads EPEVTQTPSHQVTQMGQEVILRCVPISNHLYFYWYRQILGQKVEFLVSFYNNEISEKSEIFDDQFSVERPDGSNFTLKIRSTKLEDSAMYFCASSAWLRSDTIYFGEGSWLTVV.

This clonotype was counted between two and nine times. The rearrangement joins TRBV12-3 or TRBV12-4 to TRBJ2-7; weak D call: TRBD1 (5 bases). The CDR3 contains 12 residues. Trimming removed 3 bases from V and 2 bases from J, with 5 bases in between. This chain's CDR3 is CASSLDTYEQYF. CDR3 bases: TGTGCCAGCAGTTTGGACACCTACGAGCAGTACTTC.

CDR3 coding DNA: TGTGCCAGTAGTATAGGAGGGGCGTTAGATACGCAGTATTTT. It yields the protein CASSIGGALDTQYF. The chain combines TRBV19 with TRBJ2-3, with D possibly being TRBD1 or TRBD2 (5 bases each). This CDR3 region has 14 residues. Looked up from germline, CDR1 is LNHDA and CDR2 is SQIVND (reference sequence). The V and J ends lost 1 base and 5 bases respectively, with 10 bases between them.

This sequence joins TRBV7-2 and TRBJ2-7, with D tentatively TRBD2 (6 bases). CDR1 is SGHTA and CDR2 is FQGNSA in the germline V gene. Trimming left V 6 bases short and J 0 bases short, with 15 bases between. CDR3 length: 15 amino acids. This CDR3 reads CASRGGTASSYEQYF. The CDR3 region has the DNA TGTGCCAGCAGAGGCGGGACCGCGAGCTCCTACGAGCAGTACTTC.

The CDR3 nucleotides read TGTGCCAGCAGACTCCCCGTGGCTAGCGGATACACAGATACGCAGTATTTT. Translating gives CASRLPVASGYTDTQYF. This chain connects TRBV12-3 or TRBV12-4 to TRBJ2-3; 7 nucleotides match TRBD2. After removal of 6 bases from V and 2 bases from J, the junction contained 14 bases not matched to a gene. This CDR3 region has 17 residues.

Only a few counts were recorded for this clonotype. This chain links TRBV7-9 with TRBJ1-4; unclear D gene. Trimming took off 1 base at V and 2 bases at J, with 11 bases between the two ends. This CDR3 has 16 residues. Germline V lookup: CDR1 SEHNR, CDR2 FQNEAQ (reference sequence). The CDR3 DNA is TGTGCCAGCAGCTTAGGGGCCGCAAGGACTAATGAAAAACTGTTTTTT. It yields the protein CASSLGAARTNEKLFF.

The CDR3 nucleotides read TGTGCCAGCAGCTTCGACAGGGGAACCGGGGAGCTGTTTTTT. This codes for CASSFDRGTGELFF. This sequence joins TRBV7-2 and TRBJ2-2; 8 bases are shared with TRBD1. From germline, CDR1 is SGHTA and CDR2 FQGNSA. The CDR3 is 14 amino acids. V gave up 3 bases and J gave up 5 bases; unmatched junction bases: 2. Full variable domain (outside the CDR3, taken from reference TRBV7-2 and TRBJ2-2): GAGVSQSPSNKVTEKGKDVELRCDPISGHTALYWYRQSLGQGLEFLIYFQGNSAPDKSGLPSDRFSAERTGGSVSTLTIQRTQQEDSAVYLCASSFDRGTGELFFGEGSRLTVL.

The chain is built from TRBV5-1 and TRBJ1-6, with TRBD1 as a possible D gene (5 bases). CDR1 and CDR2 from the germline V gene are SGHRS and YFSETQ. The V end was cut by 2 bases, the J end by 9 bases, with 24 bases between. CDR3 length: 18 amino acids. The DNA of the CDR3 is TGCGCCAGCAGCTTCTATGGGGCCAGCCCGGACGGTGGTTCACCCCTCCACTTT. Translating gives CASSFYGASPDGGSPLHF.

The sample holds many counts of this clonotype. The V gene is TRBV2, the J gene TRBJ1-5; D gene unclear. The CDR3 has 13 residues. Germline values: CDR1 SNHLY, CDR2 FYNNEI. The germline V and J ends were trimmed by 6 bases and 2 bases, with 8 bases remaining between them. CDR3 in amino acids: CASRVEGNQPQHF. DNA of the CDR3: TGTGCCAGCAGGGTAGAGGGCAATCAGCCCCAGCATTTT.

There are many counts of this clonotype. V and J are TRBV19 and TRBJ1-1; D may be TRBD1 (5 bases). Germline CDR1 LNHDA, CDR2 SQIVND (reference sequence). Trimming took off 7 bases at V and 0 bases at J, with 15 bases between the two ends. The CDR3 is 15 residues long. CDR3 DNA sequence: TGTGCCAGTATGGGGAGGGGCGAGCTGAACACTGAAGCTTTCTTT. It codes for CASMGRGELNTEAFF. Filled out from reference TRBV19 and TRBJ1-1, the complete variable domain reads DGGITQSPKYLFRKEGQNVTLSCEQNLNHDAMYWYRQDPGQGLRLIYYSQIVNDFQKGDIAEGYSVSREKKESFPLTVTSAQKNPTAFYLCASMGRGELNTEAFFGQGTRLTVV.

This clonotype was detected many times. The chain uses TRBV7-6 and TRBJ2-5; D possibly corresponds to TRBD2 (5 bases). This CDR3 is 12 amino acids long. The ends were cut back, 5 bases at V and 8 bases at J, with 12 bases in the middle. In germline, CDR1 is SGHVS, CDR2 FNYEAQ. CDR3 amino acids: CASSPPGVTQYF. The CDR3 DNA follows: TGTGCCAGCAGCCCCCCCGGGGTTACCCAGTACTTC.

This chain joins TRBV12-3 or TRBV12-4 and TRBJ2-3, with no clear D. Trimming took off 8 bases at V and 6 bases at J, with 15 bases between the two ends. The CDR3 length is 13 residues. The chain's CDR3 is CASQLRRSDTQYF. For the CDR3, the DNA is TGTGCCAGCCAACTACGCCGGTCCGATACGCAGTATTTT.

Many counts were recorded for this clonotype. The J gene is TRBJ2-7, the V gene TRBV6-5, with D unclear. Germline V lookup: CDR1 MNHEY, CDR2 SVGAGI. Deletions cut 5 bases from V and 6 bases from J, with 14 bases between. This CDR3 has 13 amino acids. The CDR3 here is CASSTAVLVEQYF. In nucleotides, the CDR3 is TGTGCCAGCAGTACAGCCGTTTTGGTCGAGCAGTACTTC.

The rearrangement links TRBV29-1 to TRBJ2-5; tentatively, D is TRBD1 (5 bases). V lost 2 bases and J 5 bases, leaving 12 bases between the germline ends. The germline CDR1 and CDR2 sequences are SQVTM and ANQGSEA. CDR3 length equals 13 residues. Here the CDR3 reads CSVEPWNRETQYF. DNA of the CDR3: TGCAGCGTTGAACCTTGGAACAGGGAGACCCAGTACTTC.

This clonotype has a count of ten or more. V is TRBV5-6 and J is TRBJ2-5; tentatively, D is TRBD1 or TRBD2 (5 bases each). CDR3 size: 13 residues. Germline assignment: CDR1 SGHDT and CDR2 YYEEEE. The V gene lost 4 bases and the J gene lost 7 bases, with 14 bases spanning the gap. The CDR3 DNA sequence: TGTGCCAGCAGCCCCGGGACGGTTGGGACCCAGTACTTC. Translating it yields CASSPGTVGTQYF.

J is TRBJ1-2 and V is TRBV4-1; D remains ambiguous. With 5 bases removed from V and 3 bases from J, the gap between germline ends came to 16 bases. Germline assignment: CDR1 MGHRA and CDR2 YSYEKL. This CDR3 is built from 15 residues. CDR3 sequence (DNA): TGCGCCAGCAGCGGCCGGGATCTCGGAGACTATGGCTACACCTTC. Amino acid sequence: CASSGRDLGDYGYTF.

This clonotype occurred many times. The chain links TRBV5-1 to TRBJ2-1, with D hard to call. Germline V lookup: CDR1 SGHRS, CDR2 YFSETQ. V was shortened by 2 bases and J by 6 bases, with 6 bases between the two germline ends. The CDR3 has 12 amino acids. This chain's CDR3 is CASSFPTNEQFF. The CDR3 DNA reads TGCGCCAGCAGCTTCCCCACCAATGAGCAGTTCTTC.

This clonotype was found many times. The CDR3 region has the DNA TGTGCCAGCAGCCGCGTACGACAGGGGGCAAACGGGGAGCTGTTTTTT. This codes for CASSRVRQGANGELFF. The J gene is TRBJ2-2, the V gene TRBV7-8, with TRBD1 matching over 10 bases. Germline CDR1 and CDR2: SGHVS and FQNEAQ. V trimming: 5 bases; J trimming: 7 bases; junction bases outside the gene matches: 10. The CDR3 runs to 16 residues.

This clonotype was seen ten or more times. The chain links TRBV7-9 to TRBJ2-5; 8 bases fit TRBD1. The germline CDR1 and CDR2 sequences are SEHNR and FQNEAQ (reference sequence). The CDR3 sequence is 14 residues long. Unmatched junction bases numbered 4, after V lost 1 base and J lost 6 bases. The CDR3 nucleotides are TGTGCCAGCAGCTTAGTGGACAGGGTAAAGACCCAGTACTTC. Amino acids: CASSLVDRVKTQYF.